The source of this T cell receptor (beta chain) is a study of STAT5B mutations in CD4+ large granular lymphocyte leukemia (dated by TCRdb to the early 2020s). Study-wide context: Among healthy controls, the CDR3 'QG' motif was associated with a particular HLA allele. The TCRbeta repertoires of CD4+ T-cell large granular lymphocyte leukemia patients were compared with the TCRbeta repertoires of healthy blood donors. Flow cytometry on FACSCanto II or FACSVerse showed that the purified fractions were more than 95% pure among lymphocytes. Paper-wide results and their limitations: CD4-sorted patient repertoires appeared more clonal than healthy CD4+ repertoires, and this difference persisted after removing the putative leukemic clones. Data were not HLA-matched; higher clonality in CD4+ versus CD8+ T-LGLL could reflect the relatively small sample size. Main leukemic clonotypes were private to each patient, although 25% to 30% appeared at low frequency in other patients' non-leukemic repertoires. TRBV06-family usage was enriched among the top patient clones (8/27) compared with healthy controls (2/35).

TCRbeta rearrangements were sequenced from genomic DNA using the immunoSEQ assay at survey resolution. The paper's data handling went like this. In the TCR sequencing data, the lowest productive clonotype frequency that could be detected was 2.59 x 10-5. Only productive TCRbeta rearrangements, meaning sequences that were complete and in-frame, were kept for the analyses. Simpson clonality, calculated in the immunoSEQ Analyzer version 3.0, was used as the measure of sample clonality. Clones were grouped by frequency into very rare, small, medium, large (1-20%) or hyperexpanded (>20%) categories. Generation probabilities were estimated with OLGA 1.2.3, V-gene circos plots were made with VDJtools, specificities were searched in VDJdb, and CDR3 motifs were identified with GLIPH. TCRdb limited this immuneACCESS table to in-frame rearrangements with V and J called. A share of clones is missing; checked studies link under half to unresolved V genes, and the rest is unexplained. The V and J calls and the clone size are those of that table, but D and trimming were determined from the DNA. Within this sample are around 33,000 clones, with more than 55% of them counted one time only. Of the sample, 2.5% to 3% is held by the ten largest clones.

Buffy coats from roughly 40 blood donors, supplied by the Finnish Red Cross blood service, were used as healthy controls. All TCR-sequenced material derived from peripheral blood: patient blood samples and healthy donor buffy coats. Peripheral blood mononuclear cells were isolated by Ficoll-Hypaque gradient centrifugation. Magnetic purification was used to isolate CD4+ cells from the buffy coats of the healthy controls. The Gentra Puregene Cell and Tissue kit was used for genomic DNA extraction, and quantification was performed on a Qubit 2.0 fluorometer. This clone has more than one count but fewer than ten. What this receptor recognizes is not known. No quality values exist for individual bases; no much larger clone is one base distant. From its cysteine to its phenylalanine, the CDR3 spans 14 amino acids. Only CDR3 DNA remains: 42 bases, in frame from the first base. The germline V gene specifies SGHAT as CDR1 and FQNNGV as CDR2. Cut back by 5 bases and 4 bases, the V and J ends lie 11 bases apart.

The chain uses TRBV11-2 and TRBJ2-2, and the D gene may be TRBD1, 6 bases matching. Input material: CD4+ T cells from blood buffy coats. The receptor was isolated from a human donor in good health. CDR3 sequence: CASSKTQGTGELFF. The sequenced DNA: TGTGCCAGCAGCAAAACACAGGGCACCGGGGAGCTGTTTTTT.